This T cell receptor (beta chain) was sequenced during a study of preoperative IRX-2 immunotherapy in early breast cancer. Assay: immunoSEQ multiplex PCR; the TCRdb copy retains only in-frame clones and omits some. This repertoire shows 25,000 to 30,000 clones, 90% found once; its top ten account for just over 9.5%. The CDR3 contains 15 residues. V dropped 1 base and J dropped 6 bases, with 13 bases sitting between them. CDR1 and CDR2 from the germline V gene are SGHTA and FQGNSA. Treatment reported: preoperative locoregional IRX-2 cytokine immunotherapy. This phase Ib study tested locoregional IRX-2 cytokine immunotherapy given before surgery.

The chain carries TRBV7-2 and TRBJ1-5; D possibly corresponds to TRBD1 (6 bases). The sequence was collected from a human donor with breast cancer. The sample was gathered from a patient treated with IRX-2 immunotherapy. For the CDR3, the DNA is TGTGCCAGCAGCTTAGAGGGGAGGGGGACTCAGCCCCAGCATTTT. As protein: CASSLEGRGTQPQHF.